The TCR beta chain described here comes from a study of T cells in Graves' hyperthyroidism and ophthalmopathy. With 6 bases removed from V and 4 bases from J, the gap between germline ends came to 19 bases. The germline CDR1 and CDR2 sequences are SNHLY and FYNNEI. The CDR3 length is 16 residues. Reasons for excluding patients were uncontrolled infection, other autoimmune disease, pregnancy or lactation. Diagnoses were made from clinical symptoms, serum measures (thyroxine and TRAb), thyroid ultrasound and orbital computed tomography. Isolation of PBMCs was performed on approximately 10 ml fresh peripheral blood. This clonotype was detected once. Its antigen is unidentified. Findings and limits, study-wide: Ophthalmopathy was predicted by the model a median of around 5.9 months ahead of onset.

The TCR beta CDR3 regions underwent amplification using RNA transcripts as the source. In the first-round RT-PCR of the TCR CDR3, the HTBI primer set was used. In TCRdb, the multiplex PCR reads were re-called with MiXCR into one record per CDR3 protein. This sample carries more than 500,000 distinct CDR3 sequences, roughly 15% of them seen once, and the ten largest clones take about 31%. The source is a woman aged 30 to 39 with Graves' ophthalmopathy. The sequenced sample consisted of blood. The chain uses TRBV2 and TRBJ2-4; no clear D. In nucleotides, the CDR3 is TGTGCCAGCAGGACCGGGCTCACAACCGTTAAAAACATTCAGTACTTC. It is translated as CASRTGLTTVKNIQYF.